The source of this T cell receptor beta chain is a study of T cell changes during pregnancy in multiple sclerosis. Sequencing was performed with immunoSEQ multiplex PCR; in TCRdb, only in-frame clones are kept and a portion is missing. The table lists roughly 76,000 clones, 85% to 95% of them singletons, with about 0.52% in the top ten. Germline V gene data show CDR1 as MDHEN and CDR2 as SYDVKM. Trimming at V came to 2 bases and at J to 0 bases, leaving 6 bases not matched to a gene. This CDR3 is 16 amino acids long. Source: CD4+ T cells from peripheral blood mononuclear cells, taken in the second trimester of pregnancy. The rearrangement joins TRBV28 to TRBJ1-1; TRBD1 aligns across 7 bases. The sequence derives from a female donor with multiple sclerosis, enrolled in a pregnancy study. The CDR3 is CASSLPRGALNTEAFF. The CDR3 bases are TGTGCCAGCAGTTTACCCAGGGGGGCCTTGAACACTGAAGCTTTCTTT.